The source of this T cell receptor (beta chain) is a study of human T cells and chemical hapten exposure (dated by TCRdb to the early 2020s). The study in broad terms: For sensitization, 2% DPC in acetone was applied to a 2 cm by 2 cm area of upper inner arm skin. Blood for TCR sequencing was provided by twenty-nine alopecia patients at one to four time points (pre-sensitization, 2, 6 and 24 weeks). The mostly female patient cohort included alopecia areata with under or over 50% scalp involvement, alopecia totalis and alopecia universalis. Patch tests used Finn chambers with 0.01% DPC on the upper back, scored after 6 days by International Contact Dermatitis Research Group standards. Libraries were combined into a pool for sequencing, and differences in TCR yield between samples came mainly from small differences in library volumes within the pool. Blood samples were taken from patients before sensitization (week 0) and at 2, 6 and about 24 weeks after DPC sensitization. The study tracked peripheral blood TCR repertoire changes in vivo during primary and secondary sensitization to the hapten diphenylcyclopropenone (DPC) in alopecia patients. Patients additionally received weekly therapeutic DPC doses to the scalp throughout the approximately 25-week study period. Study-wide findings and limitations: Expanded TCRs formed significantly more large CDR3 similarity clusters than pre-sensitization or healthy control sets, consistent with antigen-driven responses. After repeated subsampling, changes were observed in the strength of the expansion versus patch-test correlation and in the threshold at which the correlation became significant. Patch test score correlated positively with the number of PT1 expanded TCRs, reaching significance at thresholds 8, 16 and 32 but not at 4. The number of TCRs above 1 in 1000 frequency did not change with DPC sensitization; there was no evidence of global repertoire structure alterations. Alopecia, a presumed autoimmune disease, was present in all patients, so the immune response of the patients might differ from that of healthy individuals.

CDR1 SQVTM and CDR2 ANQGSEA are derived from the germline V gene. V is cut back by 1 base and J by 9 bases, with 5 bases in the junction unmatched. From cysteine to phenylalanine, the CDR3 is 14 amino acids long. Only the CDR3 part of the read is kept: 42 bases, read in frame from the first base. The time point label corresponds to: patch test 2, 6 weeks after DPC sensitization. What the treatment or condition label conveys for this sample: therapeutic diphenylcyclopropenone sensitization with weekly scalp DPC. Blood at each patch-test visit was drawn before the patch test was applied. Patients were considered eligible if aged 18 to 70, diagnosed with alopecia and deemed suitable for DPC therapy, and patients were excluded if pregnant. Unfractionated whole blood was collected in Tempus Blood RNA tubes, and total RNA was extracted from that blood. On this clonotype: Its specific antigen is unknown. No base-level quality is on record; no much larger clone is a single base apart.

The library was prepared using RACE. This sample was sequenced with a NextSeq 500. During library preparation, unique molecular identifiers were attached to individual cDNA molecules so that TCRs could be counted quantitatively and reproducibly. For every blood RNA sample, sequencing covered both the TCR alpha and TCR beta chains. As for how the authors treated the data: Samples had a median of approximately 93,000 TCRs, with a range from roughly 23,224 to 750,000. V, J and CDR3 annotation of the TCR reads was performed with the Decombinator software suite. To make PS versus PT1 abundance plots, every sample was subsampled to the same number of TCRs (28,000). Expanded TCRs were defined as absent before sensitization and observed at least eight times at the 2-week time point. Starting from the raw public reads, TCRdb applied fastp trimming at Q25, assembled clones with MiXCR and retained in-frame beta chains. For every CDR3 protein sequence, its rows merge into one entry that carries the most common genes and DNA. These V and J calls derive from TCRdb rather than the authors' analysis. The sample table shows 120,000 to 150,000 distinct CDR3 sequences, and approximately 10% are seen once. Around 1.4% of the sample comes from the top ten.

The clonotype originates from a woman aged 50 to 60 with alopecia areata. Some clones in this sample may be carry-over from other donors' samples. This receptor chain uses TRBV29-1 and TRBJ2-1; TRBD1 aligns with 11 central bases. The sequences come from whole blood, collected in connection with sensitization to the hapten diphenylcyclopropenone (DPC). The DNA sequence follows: TGCAGCGTTGAAGGGACAGGGGGCTACGGTGAGCAGTTCTTC. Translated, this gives CSVEGTGGYGEQFF.